This TCR beta chain was observed in a study of early T cells in non-severe SARS-CoV-2 infection. For the study at large: Alpha and beta chains were unpaired, from unsorted whole-blood bulk RNA.

TCRdb re-analysed the 5' RACE reads in MiXCR, keeping a single row per CDR3 protein. This table has about 49,000 distinct CDR3 sequences, approximately 12% appearing once. This clonotype was seen repeatedly, ten times or more. Germline assignment: CDR1 SEHNR and CDR2 FQNEAQ (reference sequence). The CDR3 sequence is 15 residues long. Trimming took 5 bases from V and 5 from J; bases not matched to a gene: 6. V and J are TRBV7-9 and TRBJ1-4, with 9 bases matching TRBD1. This TCR was recovered from an adult who was a healthcare worker with PCR-confirmed SARS-CoV-2 infection or an uninfected control (not recorded which). The sequenced material came from whole blood. CDR3 sequence: CASSLAGTGNEKLFF. DNA for the CDR3: TGTGCCAGCAGCCTCGCCGGGACAGGGAATGAAAAACTGTTTTTT.